This T cell receptor beta chain was recovered during a study of blood T cell repertoires in COVID-19. Whole-study context: Spain, Italy and the United States supplied samples that represented acute and convalescent COVID-19.

CDR3 length equals 11 residues. From germline, CDR1 is MDHEN and CDR2 SYDVKM. The ends were cut back, 6 bases at V and 5 bases at J, with 7 bases in the middle. TCRdb keeps only in-frame clones here, not all; method: immunoSEQ multiplex PCR. The sample comprises around 26,000 clones, 85% to 90% of which are singletons, and around 4.7% rests with the top ten. This TCR came from a man between 65 and 80 years old with active COVID-19. The rearrangement links TRBV28 to TRBJ1-2; no firm D call. Source material: peripheral blood. CDR3 sequence: CASSLSYGYTF. CDR3 in DNA: TGTGCCAGCAGCCTTAGTTATGGCTACACCTTC.